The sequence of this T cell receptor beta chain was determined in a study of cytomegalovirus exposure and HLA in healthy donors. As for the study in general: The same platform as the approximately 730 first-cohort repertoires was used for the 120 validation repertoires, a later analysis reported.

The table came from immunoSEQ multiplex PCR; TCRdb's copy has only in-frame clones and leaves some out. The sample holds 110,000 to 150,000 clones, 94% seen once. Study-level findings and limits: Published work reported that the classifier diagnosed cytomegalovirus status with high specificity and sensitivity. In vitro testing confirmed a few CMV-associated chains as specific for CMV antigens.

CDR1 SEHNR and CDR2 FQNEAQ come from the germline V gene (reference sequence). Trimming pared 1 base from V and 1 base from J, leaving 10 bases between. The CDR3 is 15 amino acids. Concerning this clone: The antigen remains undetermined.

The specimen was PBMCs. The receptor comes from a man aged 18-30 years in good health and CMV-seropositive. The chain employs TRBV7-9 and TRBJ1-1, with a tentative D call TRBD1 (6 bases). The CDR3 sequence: CASSLVRGWNTEAFF. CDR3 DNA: TGTGCCAGCAGCTTAGTCAGGGGTTGGAACACTGAAGCTTTCTTT.